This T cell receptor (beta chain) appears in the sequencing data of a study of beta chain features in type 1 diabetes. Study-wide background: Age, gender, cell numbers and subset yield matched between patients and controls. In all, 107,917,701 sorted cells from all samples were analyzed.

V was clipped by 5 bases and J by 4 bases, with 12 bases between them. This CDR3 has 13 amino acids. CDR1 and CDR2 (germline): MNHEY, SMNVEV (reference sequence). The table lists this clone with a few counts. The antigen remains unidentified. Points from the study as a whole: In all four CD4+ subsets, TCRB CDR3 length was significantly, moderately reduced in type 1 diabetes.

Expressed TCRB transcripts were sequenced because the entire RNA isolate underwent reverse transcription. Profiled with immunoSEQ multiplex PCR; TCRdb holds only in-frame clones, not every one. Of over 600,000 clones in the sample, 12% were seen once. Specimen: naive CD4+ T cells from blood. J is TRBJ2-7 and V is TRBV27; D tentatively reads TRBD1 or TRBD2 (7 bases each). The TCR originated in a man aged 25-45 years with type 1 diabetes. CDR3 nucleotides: TGTGCCAGCAGTCGACAGGGAGGGTACGAGCAGTACTTC. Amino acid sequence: CASSRQGGYEQYF.